This entry describes one TCR beta chain. The specificity of this receptor is unknown. The record has no base qualities; no much larger clone is one base away. This entry comes from a study of blood T cell repertoires in COVID-19 (TCRdb year 2020). In the study overall: Samples from collaborators originated in the United States, Italy and Spain and spanned both the acute and convalescent phases of COVID-19. The prospective study material was composed of cDNA or gDNA derived from T cells, B-cell-depleted T cells, or PBMCs. Subjects who had been exposed to COVID-19, were actively infected with it, or had recovered from it provided the deeply sampled blood TCRbeta repertoires that made up the dataset. The repertoires were released in a freely available public database meant as a resource for research on the immune response to SARS-CoV-2. The samples were drawn from the first 160 participants of the ongoing ImmuneRACE study and from 950 to 1,500 subjects provided by 6 global collaborators. The sample metadata nearly always contained a de-identified subject ID, COVID-19 status, age in years and sex. HLA class I and class II types, where available, came from metadata supplied by the sample provider rather than from assay-based typing.

The immunoSEQ Assay, a bias-controlled multiplex PCR, was used to amplify TCRbeta CDR3 regions from genomic DNA. The paper's processing steps were these. Within the assay, amplification of reference gene primers was used to estimate how many nucleated cells each sample contained. Sequence reads were collapsed and filtered to measure the absolute abundance of every unique TCRbeta CDR3 rearrangement. Productive Simpson clonality was computed per sample as the square root of Simpson's diversity index over productive rearrangements. The immuneACCESS repertoire file appears here via TCRdb, limited to in-frame rearrangements. These files lack a portion of the clones; in checked studies, under half of the deficit traces to unresolved V genes, and the cause of the others is not known. V and J calls and clone size come straight from that table; D and trimming were deduced from the DNA. The sample profile shows 110,000 to 150,000 clones; roughly 84% of them were found once. 5.5% of the sample is in the top ten clones.

Based on the germline V gene, the CDR1 and CDR2 sequences are SGHAT and FQNNGV. Trimming accounts for 3 bases at V and 8 bases at J, while the number of junction bases matched to no gene is 6. Taken from cysteine to phenylalanine, the CDR3 has 14 residues. Of the read, only the CDR3 DNA is kept; its 42 bases are in frame from base 1. Participants in the prospective study were enrolled through a virtual design, were aged roughly 18 to 100 years, and lived in roughly 24 United States geographic areas. To assign participants to cohorts, the prospective study relied on clinical history that participants themselves reported in a screening survey and a study questionnaire. Mobile phlebotomists in the prospective study collected whole blood, serum and a nasopharyngeal or oropharyngeal swab from every participant. Prospective study participants could optionally give additional blood draws and questionnaires over an approximately two-month period. Before DNA extraction, prospective study blood samples were shipped either frozen or at room temperature.

The paper as a whole reports these results and caveats: Clinical and demographic metadata were provided uncurated, with the amount varying by source and participant.

The receptor comes from a man aged 40-49 years with acute COVID-19. The chain is encoded by TRBV11-2 joined to TRBJ1-4, and TRBD1 matches 7 of the central bases. The sample was PBMCs or T cells enriched from blood (not recorded which). The CDR3 corresponds to CASSFDRDGEKLFF. The DNA sequence reads TGTGCCAGCAGCTTCGACAGGGACGGAGAAAAACTGTTTTTT.